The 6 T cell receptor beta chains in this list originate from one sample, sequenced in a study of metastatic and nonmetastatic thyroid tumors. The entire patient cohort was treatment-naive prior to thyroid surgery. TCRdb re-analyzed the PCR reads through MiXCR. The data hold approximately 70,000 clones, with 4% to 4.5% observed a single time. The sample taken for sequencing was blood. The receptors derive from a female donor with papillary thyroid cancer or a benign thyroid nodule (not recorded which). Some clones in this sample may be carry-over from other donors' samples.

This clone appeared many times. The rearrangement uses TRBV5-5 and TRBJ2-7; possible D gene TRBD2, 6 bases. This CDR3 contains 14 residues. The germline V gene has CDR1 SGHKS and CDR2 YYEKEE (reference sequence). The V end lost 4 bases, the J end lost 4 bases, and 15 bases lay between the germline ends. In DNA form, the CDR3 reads TGTGCCAGCAGCCTCAGAGGGAGGCAGTACGAGCAGTACTTC. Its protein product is CASSLRGRQYEQYF.

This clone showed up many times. The CDR3 region has the DNA TGTGCCAGTAGTATTCGGGGACAGGGAGGCCTCTCCTACGAGCAGTACTTC. As protein: CASSIRGQGGLSYEQYF. The rearrangement links TRBV19 to TRBJ2-7, with 9 bases aligning to TRBD1. V was clipped by 3 bases and J by 0 bases; unmatched bases: 9. From germline, CDR1 is LNHDA and CDR2 SQIVND (reference sequence). The CDR3 has 17 amino acids.

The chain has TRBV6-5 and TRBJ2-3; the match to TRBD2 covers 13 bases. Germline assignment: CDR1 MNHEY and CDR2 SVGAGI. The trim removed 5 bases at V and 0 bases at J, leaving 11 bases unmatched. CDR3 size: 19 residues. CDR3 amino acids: CASSHYPGLAGFSTDTQYF. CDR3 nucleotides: TGTGCCAGCAGTCACTACCCGGGACTAGCGGGGTTTAGCACAGATACGCAGTATTTT.

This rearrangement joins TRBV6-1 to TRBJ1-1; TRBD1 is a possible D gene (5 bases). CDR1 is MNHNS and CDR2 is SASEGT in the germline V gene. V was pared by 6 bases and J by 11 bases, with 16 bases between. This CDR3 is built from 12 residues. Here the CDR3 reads CASSLPGGGAFF. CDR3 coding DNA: TGTGCCAGCAGCCTCCCCGGCGGGGGGGCTTTCTTT.

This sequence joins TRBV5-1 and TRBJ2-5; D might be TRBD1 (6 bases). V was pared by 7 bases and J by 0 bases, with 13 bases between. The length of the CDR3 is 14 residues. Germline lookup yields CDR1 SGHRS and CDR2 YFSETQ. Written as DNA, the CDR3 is TGCGCCAGCGGGAGTACAGGGAACCAAGAGACCCAGTACTTC. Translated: CASGSTGNQETQYF.

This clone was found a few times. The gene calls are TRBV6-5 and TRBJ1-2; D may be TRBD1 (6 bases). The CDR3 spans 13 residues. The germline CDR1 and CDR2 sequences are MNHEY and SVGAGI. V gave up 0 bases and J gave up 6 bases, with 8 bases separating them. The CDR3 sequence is CASSYSGADGYTF. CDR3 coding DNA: TGTGCCAGCAGTTACTCGGGGGCGGATGGCTACACCTTC.